The 17 T cell receptor beta chains in this list originate from one sample, sequenced in a study of control samples from healthy donors and cancer patients. TCRdb's table, derived via immunoSEQ multiplex PCR, lists solely in-frame clones and lacks some. The sample lists 180,000 or so clones, 90% to 95% occurring once. Sequenced sample: blood. These receptor sequences come from a young woman in good health.

As concerns this clone: Additional DNA sequences in this sample encode the identical CDR3. The chain carries TRBV18 and TRBJ1-5; D gene uncertain. V was pared by 4 bases and J by 0 bases, with 7 bases between. Germline CDR1 is KGHSH and CDR2 is LQKENI. The CDR3 has 14 residues. The CDR3 DNA reads as TGTGCCAGCTCACGGGGTAATAGCAATCAGCCCCAGCATTTT. Amino acid sequence: CASSRGNSNQPQHF.

The rearrangement uses TRBV24-1 and TRBJ2-1, with D perhaps being TRBD1 or TRBD2 (5 bases each). Germline V lookup: CDR1 KGHDR, CDR2 SFDVKD. The germline V and J ends were trimmed by 3 bases and 9 bases, with 14 bases remaining between them. There are 14 residues in the CDR3. The CDR3 protein is CATSDPGTPGEQFF. The CDR3 DNA sequence: TGTGCCACCAGTGATCCCGGGACCCCGGGTGAGCAGTTCTTC.

The rearrangement uses TRBV29-1 and TRBJ1-2; D gene ambiguous. V dropped 6 bases and J dropped 2 bases, with 16 bases sitting between them. The CDR3 is made up of 14 amino acids. Looked up from germline, CDR1 is SQVTM and CDR2 is ANQGSEA. CDR3 amino acids: CSVPEGPGNYGYTF. Written as DNA, the CDR3 is TGCAGCGTCCCTGAAGGTCCGGGGAACTATGGCTACACCTTC.

V gene TRBV7-9 combines with J gene TRBJ2-5, with D tentatively TRBD1 (5 bases). Between the trimmed V and J ends, which lost 1 base and 5 bases, there was a span of 11 bases. The CDR3 spans 14 residues. Germline assignment: CDR1 SEHNR and CDR2 FQNEAQ (reference sequence). In nucleotides, the CDR3 is TGTGCCAGCAGCTTAGGCGCAGGGTACGAGACCCAGTACTTC. Encoded protein: CASSLGAGYETQYF.

The V and J genes are TRBV7-2 and TRBJ2-1; 9 nucleotides match TRBD1. CDR3 length equals 15 residues. Germline V gene sequence: CDR1 SGHTA, CDR2 FQGNSA. Trimming at V came to 2 bases and at J to 8 bases, leaving 7 bases not matched to a gene. This chain's CDR3 is CASSLTGTGSYEQFF. CDR3 in DNA: TGTGCCAGCAGCTTAACCGGGACAGGGTCATATGAGCAGTTCTTC. Combining the CDR3 with reference TRBV7-2 and TRBJ2-1 gives the whole variable domain GAGVSQSPSNKVTEKGKDVELRCDPISGHTALYWYRQSLGQGLEFLIYFQGNSAPDKSGLPSDRFSAERTGGSVSTLTIQRTQQEDSAVYLCASSLTGTGSYEQFFGPGTRLTVL.

The chain joins TRBV12-5 to TRBJ1-1; D is perhaps TRBD1 (6 bases). Per germline, CDR1 LGHNT and CDR2 FRNRAP. CDR3 length equals 16 residues. V was cut by 0 bases and J by 2 bases, with 13 bases left in between. DNA for the CDR3: TGTGCTAGTGGTTTGGTACTTTCAGGGGATAACACTGAAGCTTTCTTT. Translating it yields CASGLVLSGDNTEAFF.

J is TRBJ2-1 and V is TRBV25-1; D is uncertain. CDR3 length: 11 amino acids. Germline V lookup: CDR1 MGHDK, CDR2 SYGVNS. V was cut by 8 bases and J by 8 bases, with 10 bases left in between. CDR3 nucleotides: TGTGCCAGCCTCCGTCTCGATGAGCAGTTCTTC. Translating gives CASLRLDEQFF. The full variable domain, in which reference TRBV25-1 and TRBJ2-1 provide the parts outside the CDR3, is EADIYQTPRYLVIGTGKKITLECSQTMGHDKMYWYQQDPGMELHLIHYSYGVNSTEKGDLSSESTVSRIRTEHFPLTLESARPSHTSQYLCASLRLDEQFFGPGTRLTVL.

The chain carries TRBV5-4 and TRBJ2-7, with D perhaps given as TRBD1 or TRBD2 (5 bases each). Germline assignment: CDR1 SGHNT and CDR2 YYREEE (reference sequence). This CDR3 spans 13 amino acids. V gave up 4 bases and J gave up 1 base, with 9 bases separating them. The CDR3 protein is CASSRDGSYEQYF. DNA of the CDR3: TGTGCCAGCAGCCGGGACGGATCCTACGAGCAGTACTTC.

The chain employs TRBV3-1 (or the pseudogene TRBV3-2) and TRBJ2-1, with 7 bases aligning to TRBD1. CDR3 size: 15 residues. Trimming cost V 1 base and J 3 bases; bases outside gene matches: 3. Looked up from germline, CDR1 is LGHDT and CDR2 is YNNKEL (reference sequence). The DNA of the CDR3 is TGTGCCAGCAGCCAAGTCCCAGGGGGCTACAATGAGCAGTTCTTC. Its protein is CASSQVPGGYNEQFF.

This chain connects TRBV5-1 to TRBJ2-2; 12 bases are a match to TRBD1. The CDR3 contains 15 residues. Germline V gene lookup returns CDR1 SGHRS and CDR2 YFSETQ. V shed 3 bases, J shed 7 bases, and the junction held 4 bases outside the gene matches. The CDR3 nucleotides read TGCGCCAGCAGCTACGGGACAGGGGGCATCGGGGAGCTGTTTTTT. This encodes CASSYGTGGIGELFF.

The gene calls are TRBV9 and TRBJ1-6; D is perhaps TRBD1 (6 bases). V lost 3 bases and J lost 9, with 13 bases in between. The CDR3 extends over 14 amino acids. Germline CDR1 SGDLS, CDR2 YYNGEE. The CDR3 bases are TGTGCCAGCAGCGCCGGCAGGGGCAGTTCACCCCTCCACTTT. This codes for CASSAGRGSSPLHF.

Details on this clone: The sample contains more than one DNA sequence encoding this CDR3. This chain's CDR3 is CASSPTGGYEQYF. For the CDR3, the DNA is TGTGCCAGCAGTCCGACAGGGGGCTACGAGCAGTACTTC. V usage is TRBV12-3 or TRBV12-4 and J usage is TRBJ2-7; 9 positions match TRBD1. The V gene end was trimmed by 5 bases and the J gene end by 3 bases; junction bases not matched to a gene: 2. The CDR3 sequence is 13 residues long.

The chain is built from TRBV6-4 and TRBJ2-6; the D gene could be TRBD1 or TRBD2 (6 bases each). This CDR3 spans 15 amino acids. In germline, CDR1 is MRHNA, CDR2 SNTAGT. V lost 3 bases and J 4 bases, leaving 10 bases between the germline ends. The CDR3 bases are TGTGCCAGCAGTGAAGGGGGGCTAGGGGCCAACGTCCTGACTTTC. Amino acids: CASSEGGLGANVLTF.

The chain carries TRBV5-6 and TRBJ2-7; TRBD1 agrees at 7 bases. CDR1 and CDR2 (germline): SGHDT, YYEEEE. J gave up 3 bases and V 2 bases, and 2 bases lay outside the gene matches. CDR3 length equals 13 residues. The CDR3 sequence: CASSLQGSYEQYF. The CDR3 region has the DNA TGTGCCAGCAGCTTACAGGGGAGCTACGAGCAGTACTTC.

The chain recombines TRBV7-3 with TRBJ1-2; tentatively, D is TRBD1 (6 bases). This CDR3 spans 14 amino acids. V lost 5 bases, J lost 4 bases, and 14 bases lay in between. In germline, CDR1 is SGHTA, CDR2 FQGTGA. Here the CDR3 DNA reads TGTGCCAGCAGCCCCAATACAGGGTCCTATGGCTACACCTTC. Its protein product is CASSPNTGSYGYTF.

The chain couples TRBV2 to TRBJ2-1; 7 bases are shared with TRBD2. The germline CDR1 and CDR2 sequences are SNHLY and FYNNEI. CDR3 size: 13 residues. The V and J ends lost 6 bases and 4 bases, in that order; junction bases with no gene match: 3. As DNA, the CDR3 is TGTGCCAGCAGGGCGGGAGTGTACAATGAGCAGTTCTTC. It encodes CASRAGVYNEQFF.

This clone was picked up one time. CDR3: CASSLLATGDGYTF. Here the CDR3 DNA reads TGTGCCAGCAGCTTATTAGCGACAGGGGACGGCTACACCTTC. The chain joins TRBV7-9 to TRBJ1-2; 8 nucleotides agree with TRBD1. Germline CDR1 is SEHNR and CDR2 is FQNEAQ (reference sequence). CDR3 size: 14 residues. Unmatched junction bases numbered 7, after V lost 2 bases and J lost 8 bases.